The present TCR beta chain was sequenced within a study of human T cells and chemical hapten exposure. This clonotype was seen a handful of times. Documented time point: patch test 1, 2 weeks after DPC sensitization. Treatment: therapeutic diphenylcyclopropenone sensitization with weekly scalp DPC. TCRdb itself ran the RACE reads through MiXCR, one entry per CDR3 protein. The table lists 70,000 to 80,000 distinct CDR3 sequences, around a third of them singletons. The clonotype originates from a man aged 40-49 years with alopecia areata. Some clones in this sample may be carry-over from other donors' samples. Sequencing used whole blood, obtained in connection with sensitization to the hapten diphenylcyclopropenone (DPC).

CDR3 DNA: TGTGCCAGCAGCGCGCAGGGACTAGCAATTGAGCAGTTCTTC. It is translated as CASSAQGLAIEQFF. The genes are TRBV5-6 and TRBJ2-1; 9 positions agree with TRBD2. CDR3 length equals 14 residues. Germline assignment: CDR1 SGHDT and CDR2 YYEEEE. The V gene end was trimmed by 4 bases and the J gene end by 9 bases; junction bases not matched to a gene: 8.